One sample yielded the 7 T cell receptor beta chains listed below, sequenced in a study of cytomegalovirus exposure and HLA in healthy donors. Sequencing used immunoSEQ multiplex PCR; TCRdb keeps in-frame clones, though not all of them. Of about 64,000 clones in the sample, more than 85% were seen once. Sequencing used PBMCs. Receptor source: a woman under 30 in good health and CMV-seronegative.

CDR3 DNA: TGTGCCAGCAGTTACGGAAAGCGCCTCGTGCACGAGCAGTACTTC. This sequence encodes CASSYGKRLVHEQYF. This sequence joins TRBV6-5 and TRBJ2-7; no definite D call. Trimming took 2 bases from V and 5 from J, leaving 16 bases between them. The CDR3 spans 15 residues. Germline lookup yields CDR1 MNHEY and CDR2 SVGAGI.

This clone was found once. The chain combines TRBV14 with TRBJ1-4; TRBD1 matches 8 bases. Trimming cost V 8 bases and J 4 bases; bases outside gene matches: 3. The CDR3 spans 13 residues. Germline V gene sequence: CDR1 SGHDN, CDR2 FVKESK. CDR3 in amino acids: CASYDRGNEKLFF. The CDR3 DNA sequence: TGTGCCAGCTACGACAGGGGTAATGAAAAACTGTTTTTT.

The J gene is TRBJ2-5, the V gene TRBV7-9, with 10 bases aligning to TRBD2. The trim removed 7 bases at V and 3 bases at J, leaving 5 bases unmatched. The V gene's germline CDR1 is SEHNR and CDR2 FQNEAQ (reference sequence). The CDR3 sequence is 14 residues long. Here the CDR3 DNA reads TGTGCCAGCACTCTAGCGGGAGTCGAAGAGACCCAGTACTTC. Encoded protein: CASTLAGVEETQYF.

The rearrangement joins TRBV15 to TRBJ1-1; D is possibly TRBD1 (5 bases). The CDR3 is 14 residues long. Germline lookup yields CDR1 LNHNV and CDR2 YYDKDF (reference sequence). V shed 0 bases and J shed 4 bases, with 9 bases lying between them. The CDR3 region has the DNA TGTGCCACCAGCAGAGATAGGGGTCCCACTGAAGCTTTCTTT. This sequence encodes CATSRDRGPTEAFF. Together with reference TRBV15 and TRBJ1-1, the CDR3 gives the full variable domain: DAMVIQNPRYQVTQFGKPVTLSCSQTLNHNVMYWYQQKSSQAPKLLFHYYDKDFNNEADTPDNFQSRRPNTSFCFLDIRSPGLGDTAMYLCATSRDRGPTEAFFGQGTRLTVV.

The chain recombines TRBV5-1 with TRBJ2-5; the match to TRBD2 covers 13 bases. Trimming at V came to 0 bases and at J to 5 bases, leaving 4 bases not matched to a gene. The CDR3 covers 16 residues. Germline V CDR1 and CDR2: SGHRS, YFSETQ. The CDR3 sequence: CASSLGTSGGRETQYF. The CDR3 bases are TGCGCCAGCAGCTTGGGGACTAGCGGGGGACGGGAGACCCAGTACTTC.

The CDR3 nucleotides are TGTGCCAGCAGTTTTGTCGGGAGGGCCACCGGGGAGCTGTTTTTT. It codes for CASSFVGRATGELFF. This chain connects TRBV28 to TRBJ2-2; TRBD2 matches 8 bases. This CDR3 spans 15 amino acids. The germline V gene has CDR1 MDHEN and CDR2 SYDVKM. V shed 3 bases and J 4 bases; nucleotides not matched to a gene: 4.

Regarding this clone: The DNA is left out, because the CDR3 cannot be placed on it with certainty; the CDR3 is given as TCRdb lists it. This chain joins TRBV19 and TRBJ2-7; TRBD2, the table's D call, was not compared with the DNA. CDR1 and CDR2 from the germline V gene are LNHDA and SQIVND (reference sequence). The CDR3 length is 11 residues, termini included. The CDR3: CASTSGYEQYF.